This is a list of T cell receptor beta chains from one sample in a study of cytomegalovirus exposure and HLA in healthy donors. The assay was immunoSEQ multiplex PCR, and TCRdb's table has in-frame clones only and misses some. The top ten hold 5.5% to 7% of the sample, which has approximately 200,000 clones, roughly 80% seen once. Sequenced sample: PBMCs. Source of these receptors: a woman in her forties or fifties in good health and CMV-seropositive. Each CDR3 is given with its conserved first and last residue. A D gene is named only where the DNA matches it firmly. Size tells how often a clone was seen (once, few, many) or the class of an expanded clone, and some rows leave it out.

clone_size j_call v_call d_call cdr3_aa cdr3_nt
. TRBJ1-1 TRBV13 . CASSLVRGTEAFF TGTGCCAGCAGCTTAGTAAGGGGTACTGAAGCTTTCTTT
. TRBJ2-1 TRBV29-1 TRBD1 CSVGGQVNEQFF TGCAGCGTTGGTGGACAGGTCAATGAGCAGTTCTTC
. TRBJ1-1 TRBV18 . CASSPARAEAFF TGTGCCAGCTCACCAGCGAGGGCTGAAGCTTTCTTT
. TRBJ1-1 TRBV11-2 . CASSSGTGQGTEAFF TGTGCCAGCAGCTCAGGGACGGGACAAGGGACTGAAGCTTTCTTT
few TRBJ1-2 TRBV9 . CASSVDRVDGYTF TGTGCCAGCAGCGTAGACAGGGTCGATGGCTACACCTTC
. TRBJ2-1 TRBV2 TRBD1 CASSEAPQGAYNEQFF TGTGCCAGCAGTGAAGCGCCTCAGGGGGCATACAATGAGCAGTTCTTC
. TRBJ2-1 TRBV5-1 TRBD2 CASSLDGILAGYSYNEQFF TGCGCCAGCAGCCTTGATGGGATTCTAGCGGGGTACTCCTACAATGAGCAGTTCTTC
. TRBJ1-6 TRBV28 TRBD1 CASRPGQTNSPLHF TGTGCCAGCAGGCCGGGACAGACAAATTCACCCCTCCACTTT
. TRBJ1-1 TRBV18 TRBD1 CASSPLTGYGTEAFF TGTGCCAGCTCACCCTTGACAGGGTACGGCACTGAAGCTTTCTTT
. TRBJ2-2 TRBV7-9 . CASSFRQGLDSTGELFF TGTGCCAGCAGCTTTAGACAGGGACTAGATTCCACCGGGGAGCTGTTTTTT